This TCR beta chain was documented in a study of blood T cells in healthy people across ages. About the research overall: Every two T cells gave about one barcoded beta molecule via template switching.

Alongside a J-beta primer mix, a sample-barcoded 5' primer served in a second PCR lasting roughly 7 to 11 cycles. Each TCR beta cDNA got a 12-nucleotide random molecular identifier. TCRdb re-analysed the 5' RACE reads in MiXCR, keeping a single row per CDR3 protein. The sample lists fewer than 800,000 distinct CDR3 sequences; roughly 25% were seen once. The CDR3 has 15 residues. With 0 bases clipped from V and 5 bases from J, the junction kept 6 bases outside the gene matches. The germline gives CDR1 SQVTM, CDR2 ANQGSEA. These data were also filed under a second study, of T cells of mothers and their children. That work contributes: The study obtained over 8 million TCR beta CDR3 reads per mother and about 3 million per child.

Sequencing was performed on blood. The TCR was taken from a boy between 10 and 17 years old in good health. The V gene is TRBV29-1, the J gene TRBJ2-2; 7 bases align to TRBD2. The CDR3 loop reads CSVEEGGRGTGELFF. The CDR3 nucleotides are TGCAGCGTTGAAGAGGGCGGGAGAGGAACCGGGGAGCTGTTTTTT.